These 31 T cell receptor beta chains share one sample of origin, sequenced in a study of immune cell composition in non-small cell lung cancer. Assay: immunoSEQ multiplex PCR; the TCRdb copy retains only in-frame clones and omits some. The data show 7,300 or so clones, with roughly 78% seen just once and 10% to 15% held by the top ten. The material sequenced was lung tumor tissue. These receptor sequences come from a human donor with non-small cell lung cancer.

This clone has just one count. V and J are TRBV2 and TRBJ2-3; D gene ambiguous. The V and J ends lost 5 bases and 0 bases respectively, with 9 bases between them. The CDR3 totals 14 residues. Germline V CDR1 and CDR2: SNHLY, FYNNEI. The DNA for the CDR3 is TGTGCCAGCAGTCTACAGAGGAGCACAGATACGCAGTATTTT. This codes for CASSLQRSTDTQYF. Using reference TRBV2 and TRBJ2-3 for the parts outside the CDR3, the full variable domain is EPEVTQTPSHQVTQMGQEVILRCVPISNHLYFYWYRQILGQKVEFLVSFYNNEISEKSEIFDDQFSVERPDGSNFTLKIRSTKLEDSAMYFCASSLQRSTDTQYFGPGTRLTVL.

This clone was counted only a few times. J is TRBJ1-5 and V is TRBV28; D remains ambiguous. CDR1 is MDHEN, CDR2 SYDVKM, per germline. The CDR3 runs to 13 residues. V lost 7 bases and J 2 bases, leaving 9 bases between the germline ends. The DNA for the CDR3 is TGTGCCAGCAAAAGGGCTGGCAATCAGCCCCAGCATTTT. This translates into CASKRAGNQPQHF.

The chain carries TRBV20-1 and TRBJ2-1; D unclear. This CDR3 is 11 amino acids long. Per the germline V gene, CDR1 is DFQATT and CDR2 is SNEGSKA (reference sequence). Trimming shortened V by 3 bases and J by 8 bases, and 8 bases separated the two germline ends. CDR3 amino acids: CSARPRDEQFF. The CDR3 nucleotides read TGCAGTGCTAGGCCTCGGGATGAGCAGTTCTTC.

This chain links TRBV7-2 with TRBJ1-1; D is ambiguous. The CDR3 has 13 residues. V was cut by 0 bases and J by 6 bases, with 8 bases left in between. Germline values: CDR1 SGHTA, CDR2 FQGNSA. CDR3 residues: CASSLARHSEAFF. In DNA, the CDR3 is TGTGCCAGCAGCTTAGCGCGGCACTCTGAAGCTTTCTTT.

The rearrangement joins TRBV5-5 to TRBJ1-6; 9 positions match TRBD1. Losses at the gene ends were 4 bases for V and 0 bases for J; bases not matched to a gene: 8. Germline values: CDR1 SGHKS, CDR2 YYEKEE (reference sequence). This CDR3 contains 18 residues. The CDR3 bases are TGTGCCAGCAGCCCAGGACAGGGGCCATTCTCCTATAATTCACCCCTCCACTTT. Protein sequence: CASSPGQGPFSYNSPLHF.

This chain links TRBV4-3 with TRBJ2-7; TRBD1 might be the D (5 bases). CDR1 LGHNA and CDR2 YSLEER come from the germline V gene. Trimming stripped 1 base from V and 2 bases from J, with 27 bases between. The CDR3 consists of 20 residues. CDR3 sequence: CASSQVRGRESPIPAYEQYF. The CDR3 DNA follows: TGCGCCAGCAGCCAAGTAAGAGGCAGGGAAAGCCCGATCCCAGCCTACGAGCAGTACTTC.

V is TRBV19 and J is TRBJ1-2; D perhaps matches TRBD1 (5 bases). This CDR3 comprises 17 residues. Germline CDR1 reads LNHDA; CDR2 reads SQIVND (reference sequence). The V end lost 4 bases, the J end lost 0 bases, and 18 bases lay between the germline ends. The CDR3: CASSTDSYHVANYGYTF. Written as DNA, the CDR3 is TGTGCCAGTAGTACAGACAGCTATCATGTAGCTAACTATGGCTACACCTTC.

The gene calls are TRBV10-3 and TRBJ1-4; 8 nucleotides align to TRBD1. Germline V gives CDR1 ENHRY, CDR2 SYGVKD. The CDR3 has 13 amino acids. J gave up 4 bases and V 6 bases, and 1 base lay outside the gene matches. The CDR3 is CAIRTGDNEKLFF. CDR3 nucleotides: TGTGCCATCAGGACAGGGGATAATGAAAAACTGTTTTTT.

J is TRBJ2-1 and V is TRBV7-8; TRBD2 agrees at 11 bases. CDR1 SGHVS and CDR2 FQNEAQ come from the germline V gene. The V segment lost 4 bases and the J segment 2 bases; nucleotides outside the gene matches: 4. The CDR3 loop spans 16 amino acids. DNA of the CDR3: TGTGCCAGCAGCTGGCCGACTAGCGGGGCCTACAATGAGCAGTTCTTC. This gives the protein CASSWPTSGAYNEQFF.

The chain employs TRBV19 and TRBJ2-7, with a possible D match to TRBD1 (7 bases). Germline V gene data show CDR1 as LNHDA and CDR2 as SQIVND (reference sequence). Trimming pared 8 bases from V and 3 bases from J, leaving 17 bases between. CDR3 length: 14 residues. Here the CDR3 reads CASQAGQPYYEQYF. The CDR3 DNA follows: TGTGCCAGTCAGGCGGGACAGCCCTACTACGAGCAGTACTTC.

The V call is TRBV30, the J call TRBJ2-1; 7 bases are shared with TRBD2. CDR1 GTSNPN and CDR2 SVGIG come from the germline V gene (reference sequence). The CDR3 loop spans 15 amino acids. The V segment lost 2 bases and the J segment 4 bases; nucleotides outside the gene matches: 8. The CDR3 sequence: CAWSSGSGVYNEQFF. CDR3 bases: TGTGCCTGGAGTTCAGGAAGCGGGGTATACAATGAGCAGTTCTTC.

V and J are TRBV11-2 and TRBJ1-5; 7 bases agree with TRBD1. V shed 0 bases and J 4 bases; nucleotides not matched to a gene: 3. The CDR3 is 15 amino acids. The germline V gene has CDR1 SGHAT and CDR2 FQNNGV. The CDR3 region is CASSLEGQFNQPQHF. CDR3 sequence (DNA): TGTGCCAGCAGCTTAGAGGGACAGTTTAATCAGCCCCAGCATTTT.

The CDR3 loop reads CASRRAGTGEETQYF. In nucleotides, the CDR3 is TGTGCCAGCAGGCGGGCCGGGACAGGGGAAGAGACCCAGTACTTC. The V gene is TRBV6-1, the J gene TRBJ2-5; 10 nucleotides match TRBD1. The germline V gene encodes CDR1 MNHNS and CDR2 SASEGT. The J segment lost 3 bases and the V segment lost 6 bases, leaving 7 bases of the junction unmatched. This CDR3 comprises 15 residues.

This clone was recorded only once. The chain joins TRBV5-1 to TRBJ2-3, with TRBD2 identical over 8 bases. The J segment lost 0 bases and the V segment lost 3 bases, leaving 9 bases of the junction unmatched. The CDR3 extends over 17 amino acids. Germline V CDR1 and CDR2: SGHRS, YFSETQ. CDR3 DNA: TGCGCCAGCAGCTCGCTTAGCGGGAACCCTAGCACAGATACGCAGTATTTT. Its translation is CASSSLSGNPSTDTQYF.

V is TRBV4-3 and J is TRBJ2-1; 14 bases align to TRBD2. This CDR3 has 16 amino acids. V was pared by 4 bases and J by 3 bases, with 2 bases of the junction left unmatched. Germline V gene sequence: CDR1 LGHNA, CDR2 YSLEER. CDR3 sequence (DNA): TGCGCCAGCAGCCTCGGACTAGCGGGGGGCTACAATGAGCAGTTCTTC. Protein sequence: CASSLGLAGGYNEQFF.

This clone was seen only a few times. The rearrangement links TRBV28 to TRBJ1-2, with unresolved D. Trimming took off 4 bases at V and 14 bases at J, with 17 bases between the two ends. CDR3 length equals 12 residues. Germline V gene sequence: CDR1 MDHEN, CDR2 SYDVKM. This chain's CDR3 is CASSSVTALLTF. The CDR3 DNA sequence: TGTGCCAGCAGTTCGGTCACTGCTTTACTTACCTTC.

The DNA for the CDR3 is TGTGCCAGCAGCTTAGGTACGGGGGCGGATGAAAAACTGTTTTTT. It codes for CASSLGTGADEKLFF. The chain has TRBV7-9 and TRBJ1-4, with a weak D call TRBD1 (6 bases). Trimming took 1 base from V and 6 from J, leaving 12 bases between them. Germline values: CDR1 SEHNR, CDR2 FQNEAQ (reference sequence). The CDR3 runs 15 residues.

CDR3 amino acids: CASSAEGAGANVLTF. In DNA form, the CDR3 reads TGTGCCAGCAGCGCCGAGGGGGCTGGGGCCAACGTCCTGACTTTC. The rearrangement links TRBV6-1 to TRBJ2-6; possible D gene TRBD1, 6 bases. The germline CDR1 and CDR2 sequences are MNHNS and SASEGT. CDR3 size: 15 residues. V lost 6 bases, J lost 2 bases, and 11 bases lay in between.

The chain is built from TRBV11-2 and TRBJ1-1; D may be TRBD1 (6 bases). Germline loops: CDR1 SGHAT, CDR2 FQNNGV. The CDR3 is 15 amino acids. Trimming took 0 bases from V and 5 from J, leaving 13 bases between them. CDR3 in amino acids: CASSLEGAPETEAFF. The CDR3 DNA sequence: TGTGCCAGCAGCTTAGAGGGGGCGCCGGAAACTGAAGCTTTCTTT.

This clone turned up a few times. The chain couples TRBV9 to TRBJ1-2; TRBD1 aligns across 7 bases. The germline V gene has CDR1 SGDLS and CDR2 YYNGEE. The CDR3 extends over 15 amino acids. With V trimmed by 0 bases and J by 5 bases, 7 bases remained unmatched. CDR3 in amino acids: CASSVEGGGAYGYTF. The CDR3 nucleotides are TGTGCCAGCAGCGTAGAAGGAGGGGGCGCTTATGGCTACACCTTC. Supplemented by reference TRBV9 and TRBJ1-2, the full variable domain reads DSGVTQTPKHLITATGQRVTLRCSPRSGDLSVYWYQQSLDQGLQFLIQYYNGEERAKGNILERFSAQQFPDLHSELNLSSLELGDSALYFCASSVEGGGAYGYTFGSGTRLTVV.

The V gene is TRBV19, the J gene TRBJ2-7, with TRBD1 identical over 9 bases. The CDR3 sequence is 13 residues long. CDR1 and CDR2 (germline): LNHDA, SQIVND (reference sequence). J gave up 2 bases and V 7 bases, and 3 bases lay outside the gene matches. DNA for the CDR3: TGTGCCAGTATAGGGACAGGGACCTACGAGCAGTACTTC. This encodes CASIGTGTYEQYF.

The chain joins TRBV28 to TRBJ1-5; D perhaps matches TRBD1 (6 bases). The V and J ends lost 3 bases and 3 bases respectively, with 12 bases between them. CDR1 is MDHEN, CDR2 SYDVKM, per germline. This CDR3 has 15 amino acids. CDR3 protein: CASSFLDRPNQPQHF. The DNA for the CDR3 is TGTGCCAGCAGTTTCCTCGACAGGCCCAATCAGCCCCAGCATTTT.

The chain employs TRBV4-1 and TRBJ2-5, with 10 bases lining up with TRBD2. This CDR3 has 16 residues. V was clipped by 0 bases and J by 7 bases; unmatched bases: 8. Germline V gene sequence: CDR1 MGHRA, CDR2 YSYEKL. The CDR3 sequence: CASSQEDLAGEGTQYF. The CDR3 DNA follows: TGCGCCAGCAGCCAAGAAGATCTAGCGGGGGAAGGGACCCAGTACTTC.

The V and J genes are TRBV5-1 and TRBJ2-1; either TRBD1 or TRBD2 may fit D (7 bases each). Deletions cut 4 bases from V and 7 bases from J, with 24 bases between. CDR1 and CDR2 (germline): SGHRS, YFSETQ. The CDR3 is made up of 17 amino acids. CDR3 amino acids: CASSLLGRGLQGNEQFF. CDR3 in DNA: TGCGCCAGCAGCCTACTGGGGCGGGGACTACAGGGGAATGAGCAGTTCTTC. Complete variable domain (other parts from reference TRBV5-1 and TRBJ2-1): KAGVTQTPRYLIKTRGQQVTLSCSPISGHRSVSWYQQTPGQGLQFLFEYFSETQRNKGNFPGRFSGRQFSNSRSEMNVSTLELGDSALYLCASSLLGRGLQGNEQFFGPGTRLTVL.

The chain links TRBV7-3 to TRBJ1-3; unclear D gene. The CDR3 is 15 residues long. V was pared by 3 bases and J by 0 bases, with 9 bases between. Germline V gives CDR1 SGHTA, CDR2 FQGTGA. CDR3 DNA: TGTGCCAGCAGCTTTTGGACTCACTCTGGAAACACCATATATTTT. Protein: CASSFWTHSGNTIYF. The full variable domain, completed using reference TRBV7-3 and TRBJ1-3, is GAGVSQTPSNKVTEKGKYVELRCDPISGHTALYWYRQSLGQGPEFLIYFQGTGAADDSGLPNDRFFAVRPEGSVSTLKIQRTERGDSAVYLCASSFWTHSGNTIYFGEGSWLTVV.

This sequence joins TRBV11-1 and TRBJ2-7, with 7 bases matching TRBD1. Trimming cost V 5 bases and J 5 bases; bases outside gene matches: 12. Germline V lookup: CDR1 SGHAT, CDR2 FQDESV (reference sequence). The CDR3 is made up of 15 amino acids. The DNA of the CDR3 is TGTGCCAGCAGCCCCACCTCCGGGACAGAGAACGAGCAGTACTTC. This encodes CASSPTSGTENEQYF.

The chain is built from TRBV11-3 and TRBJ2-2, with TRBD1 identical over 9 bases. The CDR3 spans 15 residues. J gave up 6 bases and V 5 bases, and 7 bases lay outside the gene matches. Germline V CDR1 and CDR2: SGHNT, YENEEA. CDR3 residues: CASSKTGGLAGELFF. CDR3 sequence (DNA): TGTGCCAGCAGCAAAACAGGGGGCCTAGCCGGGGAGCTGTTTTTT.

The chain links TRBV6-5 to TRBJ2-7, with TRBD2 matching over 8 bases. The CDR3 is made up of 14 amino acids. Germline loops: CDR1 MNHEY, CDR2 SVGAGI. With V trimmed by 2 bases and J by 7 bases, 7 bases remained unmatched. CDR3 loop: CASSYPGGQQEQYF. CDR3 sequence (DNA): TGTGCCAGCAGTTACCCGGGGGGGCAGCAAGAGCAGTACTTC.

The rearrangement links TRBV29-1 to TRBJ2-3; the D is unclear. The ends were cut back, 5 bases at V and 2 bases at J, with 8 bases in the middle. CDR1 is SQVTM, CDR2 ANQGSEA, per germline. CDR3 length equals 12 residues. Here the CDR3 DNA reads TGCAGCGTTTTCTTCGCCACAGATACGCAGTATTTT. It specifies CSVFFATDTQYF.

The chain uses TRBV5-5 and TRBJ1-6; possible D gene TRBD1, 5 bases. The ends were cut back, 0 bases at V and 2 bases at J, with 12 bases in the middle. The CDR3 sequence is 17 residues long. Germline CDR1 SGHKS, CDR2 YYEKEE (reference sequence). As DNA, the CDR3 is TGTGCCAGCAGCTTGGCGGGGGATCGGCCCTATAATTCACCCCTCCACTTT. Its translation: CASSLAGDRPYNSPLHF.

The gene calls are TRBV7-3 and TRBJ1-2; 10 bases are a match to TRBD1. This CDR3 region has 16 residues. Trimming took 5 bases from V and 7 from J; bases not matched to a gene: 13. The germline CDR1 and CDR2 sequences are SGHTA and FQGTGA. Here the CDR3 DNA reads TGTGCCAGCAGCCCCGACAGGGGGCATGTTCTTGGTGGCTACACCTTC. Translated: CASSPDRGHVLGGYTF.